The next 27 T cell receptor beta chains were all read from a single sample in a study of T cell repertoires in cytomegalovirus infection. TCRdb re-called the reads with MiXCR, one entry per CDR3 protein. The top ten hold about 48% of the sample, which has some 590,000 distinct CDR3 sequences, about 39% seen once. Their antigen targets remain unknown. The material sequenced was cultured PBMCs, taken from culture after CMV antigen stimulation. The source of these receptors is a human donor in good health (CMV status not recorded). Some clones in this sample may be carry-over from other donors' samples.

The gene calls are TRBV10-3 and TRBJ2-1; 11 bases fit TRBD2. Trimming removed 0 bases from V and 9 bases from J; junction bases left unmatched: 10. The CDR3 is made up of 17 amino acids. Germline loops: CDR1 ENHRY, CDR2 SYGVKD. The CDR3 loop reads CAISESIAGGPGGEQFF. Written as DNA, the CDR3 is TGTGCCATCAGTGAGTCGATAGCGGGAGGGCCAGGCGGTGAGCAGTTCTTC.

In its sample, this clonotype was seen a few times. The CDR3 DNA follows: TGTGCCAGCAGCCCCTTACTAGCGGGGGGGCCTGGAGATACGCAGTATTTT. Translation: CASSPLLAGGPGDTQYF. J is TRBJ2-3 and V is TRBV7-8; 13 bases match TRBD2. The CDR3 loop spans 17 amino acids. CDR1 is SGHVS, CDR2 FQNEAQ, per germline. Losses at the gene ends were 5 bases for V and 5 bases for J; bases not matched to a gene: 10. The entire variable domain, with the rest obtained from reference TRBV7-8 and TRBJ2-3, is as follows: GAGVSQSPRYKVAKRGQDVALRCDPISGHVSLFWYQQALGQGPEFLTYFQNEAQLDKSGLPSDRFFAERPEGSVSTLKIQRTQQEDSAVYLCASSPLLAGGPGDTQYFGPGTRLTVL.

The chain employs TRBV4-3 and TRBJ1-2; tentatively, D is TRBD1 (5 bases). This CDR3 has 17 residues. Germline CDR1 and CDR2: LGHNA and YSLEER. V was cut by 4 bases and J by 3 bases, with 21 bases left in between. The CDR3 bases are TGCGCCAGCAGCCGGACCGCGGGGCGGCCCCTGTACTATGGCTACACCTTC. Protein product: CASSRTAGRPLYYGYTF.

This clonotype was counted only a few times. The genes are TRBV15 and TRBJ2-2; 7 nucleotides line up with TRBD2. Germline trimming cut 0 bases from V and 4 bases from J; bases unmatched to any gene: 2. The CDR3 runs 15 residues. The germline CDR1 and CDR2 sequences are LNHNV and YYDKDF (reference sequence). The chain's CDR3 is CATSREGGSTGELFF. The CDR3 bases are TGTGCCACCAGCAGAGAGGGAGGGTCCACCGGGGAGCTGTTTTTT.

The V gene is TRBV7-2, the J gene TRBJ2-1; D not certain. V was pared by 5 bases and J by 8 bases, with 13 bases between. Per germline, CDR1 SGHTA and CDR2 FQGNSA. The CDR3 runs 13 residues. CDR3 residues: CASSPPPIHEQFF. Here the CDR3 DNA reads TGTGCCAGCAGCCCCCCCCCCATCCATGAGCAGTTCTTC.

The rearrangement uses TRBV7-6 and TRBJ1-1, with 7 bases that match TRBD1. After removal of 8 bases from V and 5 bases from J, the junction contained 17 bases not matched to a gene. This CDR3 comprises 16 residues. CDR1 is SGHVS, CDR2 FNYEAQ, per germline. CDR3 amino acids: CASGHDATGIGTEAFF. CDR3 bases: TGTGCCAGCGGACATGATGCGACAGGGATTGGAACTGAAGCTTTCTTT.

This clonotype has a handful of counts. The chain employs TRBV20-1 and TRBJ1-2, with D hard to call. This CDR3 is 11 amino acids long. The V end was cut by 4 bases, the J end by 2 bases, with 5 bases between. CDR1 and CDR2 (germline): DFQATT, SNEGSKA (reference sequence). The CDR3 region is CSATLNYGYTF. The CDR3 nucleotides read TGCAGTGCTACGTTGAACTATGGCTACACCTTC.

As for this clonotype: A read error is possible here, since a much larger clone lies one base away. The chain joins TRBV6-6 to TRBJ2-2; D is perhaps TRBD2 (5 bases). This CDR3 contains 13 residues. Germline CDR1 reads MNHNY; CDR2 reads SVGAGI (reference sequence). Trimming shortened V by 6 bases and J by 5 bases, and 10 bases separated the two germline ends. CDR3 nucleotide sequence: TGTGCCAGCAGCTCAACTAGTACCGGGGAGCTGTTTTTT. Protein product: CASSSTSTGELFF.

The CDR3, as DNA: TGTGCCAGCAGCCCAACAGGAGGGAGAGTGGAAAACATTCAGTACTTC. It encodes CASSPTGGRVENIQYF. This chain joins TRBV3-1 and TRBJ2-4, with D possibly matching TRBD2 (6 bases). Deletions cut 4 bases from V and 5 bases from J, with 18 bases between. The CDR3 length is 16 residues. Germline CDR1 is LGHDT and CDR2 is YNNKEL (reference sequence).

The CDR3 nucleotides are TGTGCCAGCAGTTTAATTAGCCTCCGGTACGAGCAGTACTTC. It encodes CASSLISLRYEQYF. This rearrangement joins TRBV12-3 or TRBV12-4 to TRBJ2-7; D gene uncertain. Trimming left V 2 bases short and J 4 bases short, with 12 bases between. The CDR3 totals 14 residues.

This chain uses TRBV28 with TRBJ2-1, with a weak D call TRBD2 (6 bases). The ends were cut back, 5 bases at V and 2 bases at J, with 10 bases in the middle. Germline V CDR1 and CDR2: MDHEN, SYDVKM. The CDR3 runs 14 residues. Here the CDR3 DNA reads TGTGCCAGCAGTACGGGGGATACCTACAATGAGCAGTTCTTC. Translating gives CASSTGDTYNEQFF.

V is TRBV7-2 and J is TRBJ1-5, with 8 positions matching TRBD1. J was trimmed by 14 bases and V by 5 bases; bases with no gene match: 5. This CDR3 region has 11 residues. Germline V CDR1 and CDR2: SGHTA, FQGNSA. This chain's CDR3 is CASSAGGLEHF. CDR3 nucleotide sequence: TGTGCCAGCAGCGCAGGGGGCCTTGAGCATTTT.

In this sample, this clonotype turned up a few times. The chain uses TRBV28 and TRBJ1-5; 12 bases map to TRBD1. This CDR3 is 16 amino acids long. Germline V gives CDR1 MDHEN, CDR2 SYDVKM. The V gene end was trimmed by 1 base and the J gene end by 7 bases; junction bases not matched to a gene: 5. The CDR3 DNA sequence: TGTGCCAGCAGTTTATTCCGGGACAGGGGGCGGCAGCCCCAGCATTTT. Protein product: CASSLFRDRGRQPQHF.

V and J are TRBV5-4 and TRBJ2-3; D not resolved. The CDR3 length is 11 residues. The germline V gene has CDR1 SGHNT and CDR2 YYREEE (reference sequence). Trimming cost V 6 bases and J 5 bases, with 7 bases left between them. The DNA of the CDR3 is TGTGCCAGCACTCAGAGAGATACGCAGTATTTT. This gives the protein CASTQRDTQYF. Based on the CDR3 plus reference TRBV5-4 and TRBJ2-3, the full variable domain is ETGVTQSPTHLIKTRGQQVTLRCSSQSGHNTVSWYQQALGQGPQFIFQYYREEENGRGNFPPRFSGLQFPNYSSELNVNALELDDSALYLCASTQRDTQYFGPGTRLTVL.

V usage is TRBV7-6 and J usage is TRBJ1-3; perhaps TRBD1 as D (5 bases). The CDR3 totals 16 residues. V dropped 5 bases and J dropped 0 bases, with 14 bases sitting between them. Germline lookup yields CDR1 SGHVS and CDR2 FNYEAQ. CDR3 protein: CASSPRQTHSGNTIYF. CDR3 DNA: TGTGCCAGCAGCCCCCGACAGACCCACTCTGGAAACACCATATATTTT.

This clonotype was counted a few times. The chain carries TRBV7-9 and TRBJ1-1; the D is unclear. The CDR3 runs to 14 residues. CDR1 is SEHNR, CDR2 FQNEAQ, per germline (reference sequence). V gave up 7 bases and J gave up 0 bases, with 12 bases separating them. Written as DNA, the CDR3 is TGTGCCAGCACCCTCAGTGAGATGAACACTGAAGCTTTCTTT. Translated, it gives CASTLSEMNTEAFF.

This chain uses TRBV11-2 with TRBJ2-7, with D possibly matching TRBD1 (6 bases). The V gene's germline CDR1 is SGHAT and CDR2 FQNNGV. Trimming removed 5 bases from V and 2 bases from J, with 13 bases in between. The CDR3 runs to 14 residues. The chain's CDR3 is CASSVQTGPYEQYF. CDR3 in DNA: TGTGCCAGCAGCGTTCAAACAGGGCCCTACGAGCAGTACTTC.

This clonotype was seen more than once but under ten times. A junction end diverges from the germline sequence, so it may reflect a read error. This sequence joins TRBV4-1 and TRBJ1-6; no definite D call. The CDR3 spans 14 residues. Per germline, CDR1 MGHRA and CDR2 YSYEKL. As DNA, the CDR3 is TGTGCCAGCAGCCAAGATGTGGCCGATTCACCCCTCCACTTT. As protein: CASSQDVADSPLHF.

Ten or more counts support this clonotype. In nucleotides, the CDR3 is TGTGCCAGCTCCCTTGAATATAATTCACCCCTCCACTTT. Its protein is CASSLEYNSPLHF. V and J are TRBV12-3 or TRBV12-4 and TRBJ1-6; D gene uncertain. V was clipped by 8 bases and J by 4 bases, with 9 bases between them. The CDR3 has 13 amino acids.

The genes are TRBV28 and TRBJ1-3, with D tentatively TRBD1 (6 bases). This CDR3 is 16 amino acids long. Germline loops: CDR1 MDHEN, CDR2 SYDVKM. V lost 8 bases to trimming and J lost 1 base, with 18 bases between them. CDR3 protein: CASDSGARGSGNTIYF. CDR3 in DNA: TGTGCCAGCGACTCCGGGGCCAGGGGATCTGGAAACACCATATATTTT.

The chain uses TRBV11-3 and TRBJ2-3; TRBD1 might be the D (5 bases). Trimming left V 3 bases short and J 6 bases short, with 13 bases between. CDR3 length equals 14 residues. The germline gives CDR1 SGHNT, CDR2 YENEEA. The CDR3 nucleotides are TGTGCCAGCAGCTTGGGCCGCCCAGGGGATACGCAGTATTTT. It specifies CASSLGRPGDTQYF.

CDR3 coding DNA: TGTGCCACCAGTGACCCAAGACAGGGCCCCAATGAGCAGTTCTTC. It specifies CATSDPRQGPNEQFF. The rearrangement links TRBV24-1 to TRBJ2-1; 7 nucleotides match TRBD1. The CDR3 sequence is 15 residues long. The trim removed 4 bases at V and 6 bases at J, leaving 8 bases unmatched. Germline CDR1 is KGHDR and CDR2 is SFDVKD.

J is TRBJ2-1 and V is TRBV6-1; D tentatively fits TRBD1 or TRBD2 (6 bases each). The V gene lost 8 bases and the J gene lost 6 bases, with 14 bases spanning the gap. Germline V gives CDR1 MNHNS, CDR2 SASEGT. The CDR3 loop spans 13 amino acids. CDR3 loop: CASAQGGPNEQFF. CDR3 nucleotides: TGTGCCAGCGCACAGGGAGGCCCCAATGAGCAGTTCTTC.

This clonotype showed up many times. For the CDR3, the DNA is TGTGCCAGCAGCCAACAACAGGGGGCTCAGACCCAGTACTTC. Protein product: CASSQQQGAQTQYF. This chain links TRBV7-2 with TRBJ2-5, with TRBD1 matching over 9 bases. This CDR3 comprises 14 residues. J was trimmed by 6 bases and V by 5 bases; bases with no gene match: 7. CDR1 is SGHTA, CDR2 FQGNSA, per germline.

The genes are TRBV7-6 and TRBJ2-7; D may be TRBD2 (5 bases). Germline V gene sequence: CDR1 SGHVS, CDR2 FNYEAQ. This CDR3 is 15 amino acids long. V was clipped by 0 bases and J by 0 bases, with 9 bases between them. Here the CDR3 DNA reads TGTGCCAGCAGCTTAGCGGCGGGCACCTCCTACGAGCAGTACTTC. This translates into CASSLAAGTSYEQYF. Full variable domain (missing parts from reference TRBV7-6 and TRBJ2-7): GAGVSQSPRYKVTKRGQDVALRCDPISGHVSLYWYRQALGQGPEFLTYFNYEAQQDKSGLPNDRFSAERPEGSISTLTIQRTEQRDSAMYRCASSLAAGTSYEQYFGPGTRLTVT.

This clonotype was found a few times. The chain couples TRBV14 to TRBJ2-5, with TRBD2 as a possible D gene (6 bases). Germline CDR1 SGHDN, CDR2 FVKESK. The CDR3 is 14 amino acids. V gave up 2 bases and J gave up 4 bases, with 11 bases separating them. The DNA for the CDR3 is TGTGCCAGCAGCCAATTGGGGGGTCTAGAGACCCAGTACTTC. Translation gives CASSQLGGLETQYF.

The chain has TRBV7-3 and TRBJ2-5; D perhaps matches TRBD2 (5 bases). Per the germline V gene, CDR1 is SGHTA and CDR2 is FQGTGA. The germline V and J ends were trimmed by 7 bases and 5 bases, with 14 bases remaining between them. The CDR3 consists of 13 residues. This CDR3 reads CASTDGVLETQYF. The DNA of the CDR3 is TGTGCCAGCACCGACGGGGTTTTGGAGACCCAGTACTTC.